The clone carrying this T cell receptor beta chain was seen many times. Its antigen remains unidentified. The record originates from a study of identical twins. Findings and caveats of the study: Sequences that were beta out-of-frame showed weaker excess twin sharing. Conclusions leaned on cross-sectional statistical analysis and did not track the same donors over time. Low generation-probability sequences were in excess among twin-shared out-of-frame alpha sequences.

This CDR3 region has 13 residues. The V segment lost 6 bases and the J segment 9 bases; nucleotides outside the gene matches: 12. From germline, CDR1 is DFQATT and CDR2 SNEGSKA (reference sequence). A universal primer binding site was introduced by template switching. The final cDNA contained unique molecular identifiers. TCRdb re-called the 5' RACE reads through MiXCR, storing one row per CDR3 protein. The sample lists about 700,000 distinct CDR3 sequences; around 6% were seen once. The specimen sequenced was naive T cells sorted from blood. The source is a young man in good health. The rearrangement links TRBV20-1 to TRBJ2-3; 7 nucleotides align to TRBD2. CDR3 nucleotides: TGCAGTGCCGGACACTCCGGGCGGGAGACGCAGTATTTT. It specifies CSAGHSGRETQYF.